This entry lists 31 T cell receptor beta chains sequenced from one sample in a study of T cells expressing NK-cell markers. From the 5' RACE reads, TCRdb lists one entry per CDR3 protein and no DNA. The sample table includes 120,000 to 150,000 distinct CDR3 sequences. The sample comprised blood T cells: a sorted CD56 or NKG2C T cell subset, CD4+ or CD8+ T cells, or bulk PBMC T cells (not recorded which). These receptors all stem from a man aged 18 to 29 in good health.

This chain connects TRBV2 to TRBJ2-1; lacking DNA, the TRBD2 call made by TCRdb goes unchecked. This CDR3 is 13 amino acids long. Germline lookup yields CDR1 SNHLY and CDR2 FYNNEI. The CDR3 loop is CASRVEGNNEQFF.

The rearrangement joins TRBV5-1 to TRBJ2-5; TCRdb designates TRBD1, a call that cannot be tested without DNA. There are 16 residues in the CDR3. CDR1 SGHRS and CDR2 YFSETQ come from the germline V gene. The CDR3 protein is CASSFASGTTGETQYF.

The chain recombines TRBV30 with TRBJ2-3. The CDR3 loop spans 15 amino acids. Germline V CDR1 and CDR2: GTSNPN, SVGIG (reference sequence). CDR3 in amino acids: CAWNPTPLVTDTQYF.

V usage is TRBV5-6 and J usage is TRBJ1-1; TCRdb designates TRBD1, a call that cannot be tested without DNA. The CDR3 loop spans 13 amino acids. The germline gives CDR1 SGHDT, CDR2 YYEEEE. The CDR3 spells CASSLRTVDEAFF. The whole variable domain, filled in from reference TRBV5-6 and TRBJ1-1, reads DAGVTQSPTHLIKTRGQQVTLRCSPKSGHDTVSWYQQALGQGPQFIFQYYEEEERQRGNFPDRFSGHQFPNYSSELNVNALLLGDSALYLCASSLRTVDEAFFGQGTRLTVV.

The J gene is TRBJ2-5, the V gene TRBV12-3 or TRBV12-4; TCRdb proposes TRBD1, but this gene call is untestable without DNA. This CDR3 has 14 residues. The CDR3 here is CASRGGGPQETQYF.

The chain is built from TRBV5-6 and TRBJ2-1; TCRdb calls TRBD2, which cannot be checked without DNA. The V gene's germline CDR1 is SGHDT and CDR2 YYEEEE. The CDR3 consists of 15 residues. CDR3 sequence reads: CASSLEAVSYNEQFF.

The chain has TRBV6-1 and TRBJ2-1; there is no DNA to check the TCRdb D call of TRBD2. The CDR3 consists of 12 residues. Germline V gene data show CDR1 as MNHNS and CDR2 as SASEGT. The CDR3 loop is CASCWGGNEQFF.

The chain uses TRBV20-1 and TRBJ2-1; TCRdb's D call of TRBD2 is untestable without DNA. This CDR3 spans 18 amino acids. The V gene's germline CDR1 is DFQATT and CDR2 SNEGSKA (reference sequence). Here the CDR3 reads CSARDLMASSAGKDEQFF.

The chain couples TRBV12-3 or TRBV12-4 to TRBJ2-1; there is no DNA to check the TCRdb D call of TRBD1. The CDR3 covers 14 residues. The CDR3 sequence is CASSPGQAYNEQFF.

V is TRBV4-3 and J is TRBJ1-5. The CDR3 runs to 16 residues. Germline V CDR1 and CDR2: LGHNA, YSLEER. The CDR3 is CASSQDRQEGGQPQHF.

The rearrangement uses TRBV5-6 and TRBJ2-2. The CDR3 runs to 14 residues. CDR1 and CDR2 from the germline V gene are SGHDT and YYEEEE. The CDR3 sequence is CASSLGVFIGELFF.

The chain carries TRBV29-1 and TRBJ2-1. Germline CDR1 and CDR2: SQVTM and ANQGSEA. The CDR3 has 11 amino acids. Here the CDR3 reads CSVEMGYEQFF.

The V gene is TRBV6-5, the J gene TRBJ1-2. From germline, CDR1 is MNHEY and CDR2 SVGAGI. The CDR3 extends over 12 amino acids. CDR3 sequence: CASSDTGYGYTF.

The chain carries TRBV5-6 and TRBJ1-3; TCRdb reports TRBD1, a call that lacks DNA to check it against. Germline V gene sequence: CDR1 SGHDT, CDR2 YYEEEE. This CDR3 is built from 15 residues. The CDR3 loop reads CASSLGDSSGNTIYF.

This CDR3 reads CASSQGLIGAGEQFF. The V call is TRBV14, the J call TRBJ2-1; TCRdb designates TRBD1, a call that cannot be tested without DNA. This CDR3 region has 15 residues. Per germline, CDR1 SGHDN and CDR2 FVKESK.

The CDR3 is CASSPGQANSYEQYF. The chain is built from TRBV6-1 and TRBJ2-7; TCRdb selects TRBD1, and the lack of DNA leaves this call unchecked. CDR3 size: 15 residues. Germline V CDR1 and CDR2: MNHNS, SASEGT.

The J gene is TRBJ1-4, the V gene TRBV7-9; no DNA is available, so the TRBD1 call from TCRdb remains unchecked. This CDR3 has 16 amino acids. The V gene's germline CDR1 is SEHNR and CDR2 FQNEAQ (reference sequence). The CDR3 sequence is CASSLARGGPYEKLFF.

The V gene is TRBV29-1, the J gene TRBJ2-7; the TCRdb D gene call, TRBD1, has no DNA to confirm it. Per germline, CDR1 SQVTM and CDR2 ANQGSEA. The CDR3 covers 13 residues. CDR3 in amino acids: CSVSRDSSYEQYF.

The chain uses TRBV5-4 and TRBJ2-7. Germline V gene sequence: CDR1 SGHNT, CDR2 YYREEE (reference sequence). This CDR3 comprises 14 residues. CDR3: CASSLVGSADEQYF. Full variable domain (missing parts from reference TRBV5-4 and TRBJ2-7): ETGVTQSPTHLIKTRGQQVTLRCSSQSGHNTVSWYQQALGQGPQFIFQYYREEENGRGNFPPRFSGLQFPNYSSELNVNALELDDSALYLCASSLVGSADEQYFGPGTRLTVT.

The rearrangement joins TRBV5-4 to TRBJ2-1; the D call from TCRdb, TRBD1, cannot be confirmed without DNA. The CDR3 is 12 residues long. Germline V CDR1 and CDR2: SGHNT, YYREEE (reference sequence). CDR3 sequence: CASSGDRAEQFF.

The chain uses TRBV29-1 and TRBJ2-2; the D call from TCRdb, TRBD2, cannot be confirmed without DNA. The CDR3 spans 13 residues. Germline V gene data show CDR1 as SQVTM and CDR2 as ANQGSEA. The CDR3 loop reads CSVEAGEAGELFF.

The rearrangement links TRBV6-2 or TRBV6-3 to TRBJ2-1; TCRdb proposes TRBD2, but this gene call is untestable without DNA. This CDR3 is 15 amino acids long. The germline CDR1 and CDR2 sequences are MNHEY and SVGEGT. This CDR3 reads CASSYQVGREREQFF.

J is TRBJ1-2 and V is TRBV27; the TCRdb D gene call, TRBD1, has no DNA to confirm it. The CDR3 totals 14 residues. Germline V CDR1 and CDR2: MNHEY, SMNVEV (reference sequence). The CDR3 spells CASSLGGRVNGYTF.

This chain links TRBV19 with TRBJ1-1; the D call from TCRdb, TRBD1, cannot be confirmed without DNA. CDR3 length: 16 residues. Germline V CDR1 and CDR2: LNHDA, SQIVND (reference sequence). The CDR3 loop is CASSIVGSRGGTEAFF. Combining the CDR3 with reference TRBV19 and TRBJ1-1 gives the whole variable domain DGGITQSPKYLFRKEGQNVTLSCEQNLNHDAMYWYRQDPGQGLRLIYYSQIVNDFQKGDIAEGYSVSREKKESFPLTVTSAQKNPTAFYLCASSIVGSRGGTEAFFGQGTRLTVV.

The chain employs TRBV5-5 and TRBJ1-2. Germline V gene data show CDR1 as SGHKS and CDR2 as YYEKEE (reference sequence). This CDR3 is 13 amino acids long. The CDR3 is CASSLDVRGGYTF.

Here the CDR3 reads CASSLARTGVGGANVLTF. V and J are TRBV7-8 and TRBJ2-6; TCRdb designates TRBD1, a call that cannot be tested without DNA. CDR1 is SGHVS and CDR2 is FQNEAQ in the germline V gene. The CDR3 loop spans 18 amino acids.

This sequence joins TRBV7-9 and TRBJ2-5; TCRdb's D call of TRBD2 is untestable without DNA. Per germline, CDR1 SEHNR and CDR2 FQNEAQ (reference sequence). The CDR3 has 15 amino acids. The CDR3 spells CASSHGTSAQETQYF. Full variable domain (outside the CDR3, taken from reference TRBV7-9 and TRBJ2-5): DTGVSQNPRHKITKRGQNVTFRCDPISEHNRLYWYRQTLGQGPEFLTYFQNEAQLEKSRLLSDRFSAERPKGSFSTLEIQRTEQGDSAMYLCASSHGTSAQETQYFGPGTRLLVL.

V is TRBV19 and J is TRBJ2-1. This CDR3 is built from 12 residues. Germline lookup yields CDR1 LNHDA and CDR2 SQIVND (reference sequence). The CDR3 loop is CASSANLDEQFF.

The rearrangement uses TRBV6-1 and TRBJ2-7; TCRdb names TRBD2, which stays unverified in the absence of DNA. CDR3 size: 14 residues. Germline assignment: CDR1 MNHNS and CDR2 SASEGT. The CDR3 sequence is CATSFRTKPYEQYF.

The V gene is TRBV5-1, the J gene TRBJ2-5. The CDR3 is 15 residues long. Germline V gene data show CDR1 as SGHRS and CDR2 as YFSETQ. The CDR3 here is CASSLDGVGQETQYF.

V usage is TRBV27 and J usage is TRBJ1-5; TCRdb calls TRBD1, which cannot be checked without DNA. The germline gives CDR1 MNHEY, CDR2 SMNVEV (reference sequence). The CDR3 is made up of 17 amino acids. CDR3 sequence: CASSGSGQLYSNQPQHF.